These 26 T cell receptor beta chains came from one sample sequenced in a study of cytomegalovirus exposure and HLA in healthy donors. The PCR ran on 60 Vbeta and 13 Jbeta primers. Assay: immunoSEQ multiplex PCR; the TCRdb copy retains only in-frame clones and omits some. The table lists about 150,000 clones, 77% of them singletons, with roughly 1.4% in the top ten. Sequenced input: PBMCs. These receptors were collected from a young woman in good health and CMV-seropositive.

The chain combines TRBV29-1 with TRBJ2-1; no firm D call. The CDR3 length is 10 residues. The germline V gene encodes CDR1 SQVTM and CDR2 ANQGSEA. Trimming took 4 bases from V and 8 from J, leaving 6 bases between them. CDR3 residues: CSVARDEQFF. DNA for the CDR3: TGCAGCGTTGCTCGCGATGAGCAGTTCTTC.

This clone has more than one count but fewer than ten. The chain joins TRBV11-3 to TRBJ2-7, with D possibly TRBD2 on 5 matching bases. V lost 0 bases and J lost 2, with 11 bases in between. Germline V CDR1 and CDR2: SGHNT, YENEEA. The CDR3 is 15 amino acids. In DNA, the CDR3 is TGTGCCAGCAGCTTAGAGGAGGACGGGGCCTACGAGCAGTACTTC. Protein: CASSLEEDGAYEQYF.

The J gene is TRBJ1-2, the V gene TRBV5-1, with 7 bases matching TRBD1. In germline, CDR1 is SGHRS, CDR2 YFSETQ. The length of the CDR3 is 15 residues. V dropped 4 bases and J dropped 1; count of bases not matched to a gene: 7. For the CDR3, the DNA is TGCGCCAGCAGCCGAGGGACAGCCGATAACTATGGCTACACCTTC. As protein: CASSRGTADNYGYTF.

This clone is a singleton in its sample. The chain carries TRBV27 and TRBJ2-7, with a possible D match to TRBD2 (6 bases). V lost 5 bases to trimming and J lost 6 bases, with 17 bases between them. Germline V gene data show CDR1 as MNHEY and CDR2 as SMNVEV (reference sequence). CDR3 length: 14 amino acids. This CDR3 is CASSPRPEGLEQYF. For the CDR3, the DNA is TGTGCCAGCAGTCCCCGACCGGAGGGGCTCGAGCAGTACTTC.

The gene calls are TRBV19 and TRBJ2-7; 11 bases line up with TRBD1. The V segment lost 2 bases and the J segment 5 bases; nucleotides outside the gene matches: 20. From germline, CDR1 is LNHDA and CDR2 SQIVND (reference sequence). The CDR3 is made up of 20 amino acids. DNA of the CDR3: TGTGCCAGTAGTATACTGGGACAGGGGGGGATCCCAGGGAGGAGCCACGAGCAGTACTTC. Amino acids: CASSILGQGGIPGRSHEQYF.

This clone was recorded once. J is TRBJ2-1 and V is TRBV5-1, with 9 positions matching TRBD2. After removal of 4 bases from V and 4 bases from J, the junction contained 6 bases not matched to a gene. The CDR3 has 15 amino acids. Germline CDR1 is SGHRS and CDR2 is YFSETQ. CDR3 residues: CASSLSGSRYNEQFF. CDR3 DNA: TGCGCCAGCAGCCTTAGCGGGAGTAGGTACAATGAGCAGTTCTTC.

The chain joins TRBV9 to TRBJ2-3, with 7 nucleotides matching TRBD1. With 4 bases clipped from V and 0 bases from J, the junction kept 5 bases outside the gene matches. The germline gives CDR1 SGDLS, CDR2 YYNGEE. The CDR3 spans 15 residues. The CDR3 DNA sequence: TGTGCCAGCAGCACGGGACAGCTCAGCACAGATACGCAGTATTTT. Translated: CASSTGQLSTDTQYF.

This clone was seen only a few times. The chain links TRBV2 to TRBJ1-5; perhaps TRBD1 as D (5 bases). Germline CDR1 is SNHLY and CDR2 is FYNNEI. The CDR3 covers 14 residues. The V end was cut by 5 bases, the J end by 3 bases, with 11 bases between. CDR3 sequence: CASSSQGNNQPQHF. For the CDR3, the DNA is TGTGCCAGCAGTTCTCAGGGAAACAATCAGCCCCAGCATTTT.

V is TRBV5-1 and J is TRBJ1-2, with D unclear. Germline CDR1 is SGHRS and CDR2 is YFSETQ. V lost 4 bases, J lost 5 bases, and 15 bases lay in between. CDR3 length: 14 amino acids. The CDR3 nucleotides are TGCGCCAGCAGCCTCCGGGATAGGAGTTATGGCTACACCTTC. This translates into CASSLRDRSYGYTF.

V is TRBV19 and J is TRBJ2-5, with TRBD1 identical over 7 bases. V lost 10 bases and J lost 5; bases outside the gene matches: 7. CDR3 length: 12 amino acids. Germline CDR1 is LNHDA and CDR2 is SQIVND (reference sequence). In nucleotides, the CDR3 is TGTGCCACCGGAGCAGGGGGTGAGACCCAGTACTTC. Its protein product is CATGAGGETQYF.

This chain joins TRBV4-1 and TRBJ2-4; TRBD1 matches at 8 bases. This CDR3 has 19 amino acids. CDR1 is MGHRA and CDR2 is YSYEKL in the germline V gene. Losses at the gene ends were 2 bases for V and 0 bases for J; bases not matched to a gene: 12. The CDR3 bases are TGCGCCAGCAGCCAAATGACAGGGGCCGATGTTATAGCCAAAAACATTCAGTACTTC. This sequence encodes CASSQMTGADVIAKNIQYF.

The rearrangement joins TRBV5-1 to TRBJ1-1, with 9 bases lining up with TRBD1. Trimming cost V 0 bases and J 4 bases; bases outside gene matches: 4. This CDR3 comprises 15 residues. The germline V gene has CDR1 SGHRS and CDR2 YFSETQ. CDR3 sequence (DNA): TGCGCCAGCAGCTTGGGGGTACAGGGGGCCACTGAAGCTTTCTTT. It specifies CASSLGVQGATEAFF.

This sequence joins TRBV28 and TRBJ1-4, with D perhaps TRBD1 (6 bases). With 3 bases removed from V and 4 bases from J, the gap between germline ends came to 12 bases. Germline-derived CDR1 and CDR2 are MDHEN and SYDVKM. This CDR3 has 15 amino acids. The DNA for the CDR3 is TGTGCCAGCAGTTTTACCGGGACAAGTAATGAAAAACTGTTTTTT. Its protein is CASSFTGTSNEKLFF.

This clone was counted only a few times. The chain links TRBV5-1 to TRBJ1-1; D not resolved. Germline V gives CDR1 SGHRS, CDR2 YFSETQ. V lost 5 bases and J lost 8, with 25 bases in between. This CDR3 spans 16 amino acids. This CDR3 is CASRLREVSFPSEAFF. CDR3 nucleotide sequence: TGCGCCAGCAGGTTGAGAGAGGTCAGCTTCCCATCGGAAGCTTTCTTT.

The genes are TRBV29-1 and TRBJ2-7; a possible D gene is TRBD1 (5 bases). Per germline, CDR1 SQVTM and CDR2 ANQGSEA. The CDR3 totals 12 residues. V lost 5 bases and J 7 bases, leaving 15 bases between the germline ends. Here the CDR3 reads CSVKGAVVEQYF. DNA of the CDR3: TGCAGCGTTAAAGGGGCCGTGGTTGAGCAGTACTTC.

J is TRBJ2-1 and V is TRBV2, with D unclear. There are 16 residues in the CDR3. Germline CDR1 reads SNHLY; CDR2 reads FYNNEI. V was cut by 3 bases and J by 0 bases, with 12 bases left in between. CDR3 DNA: TGTGCCAGCAGTGATCAACGGTCGAGCTCCTACAATGAGCAGTTCTTC. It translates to CASSDQRSSSYNEQFF.

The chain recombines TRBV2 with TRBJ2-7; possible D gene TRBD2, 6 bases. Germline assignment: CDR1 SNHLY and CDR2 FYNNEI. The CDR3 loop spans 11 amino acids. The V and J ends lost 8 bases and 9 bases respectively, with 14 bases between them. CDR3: CASSRDSGQYF. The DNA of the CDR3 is TGTGCCAGCTCCAGGGACTCTGGGCAGTACTTC. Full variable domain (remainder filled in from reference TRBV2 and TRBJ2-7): EPEVTQTPSHQVTQMGQEVILRCVPISNHLYFYWYRQILGQKVEFLVSFYNNEISEKSEIFDDQFSVERPDGSNFTLKIRSTKLEDSAMYFCASSRDSGQYFGPGTRLTVT.

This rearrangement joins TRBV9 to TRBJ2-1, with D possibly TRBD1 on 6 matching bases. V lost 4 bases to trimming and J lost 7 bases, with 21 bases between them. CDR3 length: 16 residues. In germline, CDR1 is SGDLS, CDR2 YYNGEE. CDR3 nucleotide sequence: TGTGCCAGCAGCATCTCGGTTGGGGGCGGCAGAAATGAGCAGTTCTTC. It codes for CASSISVGGGRNEQFF.

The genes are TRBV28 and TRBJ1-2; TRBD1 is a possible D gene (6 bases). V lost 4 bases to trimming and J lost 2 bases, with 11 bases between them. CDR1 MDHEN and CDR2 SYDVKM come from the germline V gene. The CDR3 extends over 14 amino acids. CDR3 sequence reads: CASSYRDVNYGYTF. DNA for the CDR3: TGTGCCAGCAGTTACAGGGACGTCAACTATGGCTACACCTTC.

The chain's CDR3 is CASTVDRASYGYTF. The CDR3 DNA sequence: TGTGCCAGCACCGTGGACAGGGCCAGCTATGGCTACACCTTC. The chain uses TRBV9 and TRBJ1-2, with 8 positions matching TRBD1. Trimming cost V 6 bases and J 4 bases; bases outside gene matches: 8. The CDR3 loop spans 14 amino acids. Germline V gives CDR1 SGDLS, CDR2 YYNGEE.

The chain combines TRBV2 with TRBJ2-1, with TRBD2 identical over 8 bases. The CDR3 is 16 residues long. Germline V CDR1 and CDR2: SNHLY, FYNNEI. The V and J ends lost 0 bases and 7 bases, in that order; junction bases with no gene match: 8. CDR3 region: CASSEAFAGGRNEQFF. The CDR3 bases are TGTGCCAGCAGTGAAGCGTTTGCGGGAGGCAGGAATGAGCAGTTCTTC.

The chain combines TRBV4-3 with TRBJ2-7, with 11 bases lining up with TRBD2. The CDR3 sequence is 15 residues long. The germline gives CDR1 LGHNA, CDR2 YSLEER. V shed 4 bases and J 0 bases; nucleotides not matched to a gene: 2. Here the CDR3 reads CASSLGLAVSYEQYF. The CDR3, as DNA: TGCGCCAGCAGCCTGGGACTAGCGGTCTCCTACGAGCAGTACTTC.

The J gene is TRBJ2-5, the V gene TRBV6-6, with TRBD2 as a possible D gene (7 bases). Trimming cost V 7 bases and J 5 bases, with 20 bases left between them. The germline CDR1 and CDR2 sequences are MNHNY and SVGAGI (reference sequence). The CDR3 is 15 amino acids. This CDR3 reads CASTPLGGARETQYF. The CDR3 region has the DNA TGTGCCAGCACCCCGCTAGGGGGGGCCCGGGAGACCCAGTACTTC.

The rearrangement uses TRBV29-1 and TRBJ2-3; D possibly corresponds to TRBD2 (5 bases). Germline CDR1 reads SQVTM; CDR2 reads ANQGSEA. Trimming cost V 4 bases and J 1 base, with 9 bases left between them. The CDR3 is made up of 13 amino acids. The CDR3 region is CSVGGSGTDTQYF. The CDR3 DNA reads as TGCAGCGTTGGAGGGAGTGGCACAGATACGCAGTATTTT.

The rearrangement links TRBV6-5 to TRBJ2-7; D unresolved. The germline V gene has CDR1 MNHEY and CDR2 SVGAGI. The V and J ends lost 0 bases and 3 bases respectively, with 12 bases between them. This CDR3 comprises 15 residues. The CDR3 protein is CASSYSRPILYEQYF. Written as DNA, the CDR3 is TGTGCCAGCAGTTACTCGAGGCCTATTCTCTACGAGCAGTACTTC.

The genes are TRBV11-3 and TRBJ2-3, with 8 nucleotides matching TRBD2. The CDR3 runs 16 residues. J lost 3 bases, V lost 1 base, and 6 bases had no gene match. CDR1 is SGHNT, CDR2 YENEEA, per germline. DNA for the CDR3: TGTGCCAGCAGCTTAGTTCTAGCGGGTGGGACAGATACGCAGTATTTT. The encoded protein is CASSLVLAGGTDTQYF.